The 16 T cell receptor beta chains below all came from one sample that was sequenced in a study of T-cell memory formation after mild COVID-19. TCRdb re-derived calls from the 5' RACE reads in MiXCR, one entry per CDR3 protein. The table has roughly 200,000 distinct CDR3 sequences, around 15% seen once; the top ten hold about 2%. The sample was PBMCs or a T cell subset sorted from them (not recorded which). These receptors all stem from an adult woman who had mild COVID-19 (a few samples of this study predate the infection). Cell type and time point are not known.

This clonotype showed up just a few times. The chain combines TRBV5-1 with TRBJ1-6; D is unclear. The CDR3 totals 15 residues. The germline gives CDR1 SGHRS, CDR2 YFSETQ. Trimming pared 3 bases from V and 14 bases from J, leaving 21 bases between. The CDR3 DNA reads TGCGCCAGCAGCTCCGCCGGCCCCCCGATGTCGGCCCTCCACTTT. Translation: CASSSAGPPMSALHF. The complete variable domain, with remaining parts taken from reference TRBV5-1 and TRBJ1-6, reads KAGVTQTPRYLIKTRGQQVTLSCSPISGHRSVSWYQQTPGQGLQFLFEYFSETQRNKGNFPGRFSGRQFSNSRSEMNVSTLELGDSALYLCASSSAGPPMSALHFGNGTRLTVT.

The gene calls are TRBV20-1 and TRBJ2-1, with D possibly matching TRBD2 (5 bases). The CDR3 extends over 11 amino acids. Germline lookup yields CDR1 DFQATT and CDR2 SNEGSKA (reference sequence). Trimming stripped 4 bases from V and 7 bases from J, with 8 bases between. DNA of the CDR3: TGCAGTGCTAAGCGGAGTAATGAGCAGTTCTTC. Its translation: CSAKRSNEQFF.

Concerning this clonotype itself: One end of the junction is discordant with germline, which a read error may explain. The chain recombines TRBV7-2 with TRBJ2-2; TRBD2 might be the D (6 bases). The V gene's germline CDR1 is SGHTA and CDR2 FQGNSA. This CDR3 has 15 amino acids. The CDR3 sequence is CASSFRGGYTGELIF. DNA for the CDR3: TGTGCCAGCAGCTTTAGAGGAGGGTACACCGGGGAGCTGATTTTT.

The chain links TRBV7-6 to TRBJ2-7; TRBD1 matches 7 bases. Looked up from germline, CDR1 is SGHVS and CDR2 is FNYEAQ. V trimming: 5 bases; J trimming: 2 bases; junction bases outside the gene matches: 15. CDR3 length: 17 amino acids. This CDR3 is CASSLGRLGQSAYEQYF. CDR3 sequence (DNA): TGTGCCAGCAGCCTAGGTCGTTTGGGACAGTCCGCCTACGAGCAGTACTTC.

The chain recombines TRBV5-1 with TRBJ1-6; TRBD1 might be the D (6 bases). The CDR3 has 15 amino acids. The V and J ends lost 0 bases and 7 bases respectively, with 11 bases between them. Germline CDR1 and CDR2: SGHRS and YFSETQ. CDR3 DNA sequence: TGCGCCAGCAGCTTGGTTTCAGGGGACAATTCACCCCTCCACTTT. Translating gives CASSLVSGDNSPLHF.

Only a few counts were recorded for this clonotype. Here the CDR3 reads CASSLLVENTEAFF. In DNA, the CDR3 is TGTGCCAGCAGCTTGTTGGTAGAGAACACTGAAGCTTTCTTT. V gene TRBV5-5 combines with J gene TRBJ1-1; D remains unclear. The CDR3 sequence is 14 residues long. With 1 base removed from V and 1 base from J, the gap between germline ends came to 8 bases. Germline V gives CDR1 SGHKS, CDR2 YYEKEE (reference sequence).

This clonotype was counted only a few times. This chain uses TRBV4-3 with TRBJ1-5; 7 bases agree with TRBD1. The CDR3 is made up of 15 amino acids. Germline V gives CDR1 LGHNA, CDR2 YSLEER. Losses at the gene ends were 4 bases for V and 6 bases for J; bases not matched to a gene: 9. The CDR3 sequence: CASSPDRPGGQPQHF. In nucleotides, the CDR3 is TGCGCCAGCAGCCCGGACAGGCCTGGTGGTCAGCCCCAGCATTTT.

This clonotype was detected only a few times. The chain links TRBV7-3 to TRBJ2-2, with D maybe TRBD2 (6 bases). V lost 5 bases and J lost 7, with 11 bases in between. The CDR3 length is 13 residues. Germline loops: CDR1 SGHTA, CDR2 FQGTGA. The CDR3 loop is CASSKDYDGELFF. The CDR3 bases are TGTGCCAGCAGCAAGGACTACGACGGGGAGCTGTTTTTT.

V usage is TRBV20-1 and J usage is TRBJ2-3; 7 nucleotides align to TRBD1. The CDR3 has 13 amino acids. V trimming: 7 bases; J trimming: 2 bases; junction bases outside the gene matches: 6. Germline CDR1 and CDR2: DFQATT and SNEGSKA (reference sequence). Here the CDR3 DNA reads TGCAGTGTCGTTGACAGGGTCACAGATACGCAGTATTTT. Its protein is CSVVDRVTDTQYF.

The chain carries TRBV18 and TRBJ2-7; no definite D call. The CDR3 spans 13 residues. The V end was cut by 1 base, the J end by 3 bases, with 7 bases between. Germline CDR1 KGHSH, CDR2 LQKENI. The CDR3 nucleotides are TGTGCCAGCTCACCACGGCAGGACTACGAGCAGTACTTC. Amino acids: CASSPRQDYEQYF.

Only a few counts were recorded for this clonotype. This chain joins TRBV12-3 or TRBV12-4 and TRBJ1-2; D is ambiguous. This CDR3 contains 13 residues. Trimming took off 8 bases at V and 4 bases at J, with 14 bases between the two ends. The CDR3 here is CASGLAATYGYTF. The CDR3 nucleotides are TGTGCCAGCGGCTTGGCAGCTACCTATGGCTACACCTTC.

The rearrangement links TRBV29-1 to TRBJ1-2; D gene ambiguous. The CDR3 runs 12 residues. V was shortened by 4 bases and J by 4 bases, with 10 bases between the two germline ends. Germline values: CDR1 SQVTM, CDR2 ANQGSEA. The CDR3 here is CSVGESTYGYTF. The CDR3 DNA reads TGCAGCGTTGGTGAGAGCACCTATGGCTACACCTTC.

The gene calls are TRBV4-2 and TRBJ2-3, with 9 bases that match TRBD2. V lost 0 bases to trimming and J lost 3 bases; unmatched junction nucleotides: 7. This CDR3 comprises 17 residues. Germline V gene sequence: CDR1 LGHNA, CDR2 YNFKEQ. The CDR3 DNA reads TGTGCCAGCAGCCAAGATATCGGCCTAGCGGGGACAGATACGCAGTATTTT. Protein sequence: CASSQDIGLAGTDTQYF.

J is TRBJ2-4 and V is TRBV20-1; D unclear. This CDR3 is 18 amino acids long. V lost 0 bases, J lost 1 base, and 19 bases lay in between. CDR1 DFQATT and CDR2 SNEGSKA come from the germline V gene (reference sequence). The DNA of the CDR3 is TGCAGTGCTAGAGACCGTAGGAGCACCAGCTGGGCCAAAAACATTCAGTACTTC. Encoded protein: CSARDRRSTSWAKNIQYF.

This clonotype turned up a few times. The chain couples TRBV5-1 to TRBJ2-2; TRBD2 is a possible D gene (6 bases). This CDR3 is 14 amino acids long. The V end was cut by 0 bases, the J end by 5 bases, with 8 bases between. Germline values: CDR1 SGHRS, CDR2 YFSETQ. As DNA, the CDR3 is TGCGCCAGCAGCTTGGTTAGCGGAACCGGGGAGCTGTTTTTT. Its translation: CASSLVSGTGELFF.

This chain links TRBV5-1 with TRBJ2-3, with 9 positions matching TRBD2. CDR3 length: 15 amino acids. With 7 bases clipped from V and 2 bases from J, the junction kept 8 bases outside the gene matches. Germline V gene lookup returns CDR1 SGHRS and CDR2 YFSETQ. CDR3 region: CASRRTSENTDTQYF. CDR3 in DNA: TGCGCCAGCCGACGGACTAGCGAAAACACAGATACGCAGTATTTT.